These 29 T cell receptor beta chains came from one sample sequenced in a study of monozygotic twins with inflammatory bowel disease (dated by TCRdb to the late 2010s). The library was produced with 5' RACE. The sequencer was an Illumina HiSeq 2500. TCRdb reprocessed the public reads and reports one entry per CDR3 protein sequence, without DNA. Per the sample table, the count is 150,000 to 200,000 distinct CDR3 sequences. About 7.4% of the sample is taken by the ten largest. Specimen: blood. These receptors were obtained from a human donor with ulcerative colitis or Crohn's disease, or a healthy co-twin of an affected twin (not recorded which).

The chain combines TRBV28 with TRBJ1-6; the TCRdb call, TRBD1, lacks DNA for checking. Per germline, CDR1 MDHEN and CDR2 SYDVKM. The CDR3 runs 14 residues. CDR3 amino acids: CASSPPVGNSPLHF.

The gene calls are TRBV6-1 and TRBJ1-3; the TRBD1 assignment by TCRdb is unverifiable without DNA. Germline CDR1 MNHNS, CDR2 SASEGT. CDR3 length: 14 residues. The CDR3 sequence is CASSETGIGNTIYF.

The V call is TRBV27, the J call TRBJ2-3; absent DNA, TCRdb's TRBD1 call cannot be checked. This CDR3 comprises 15 residues. Germline assignment: CDR1 MNHEY and CDR2 SMNVEV (reference sequence). CDR3: CASSLSTGGTDTQYF.

The chain combines TRBV20-1 with TRBJ2-7; TCRdb calls TRBD1, which cannot be checked without DNA. The germline V gene has CDR1 DFQATT and CDR2 SNEGSKA (reference sequence). The CDR3 has 15 amino acids. This CDR3 is CSAREIMRWGGEQYF.

The chain links TRBV21-1 to TRBJ1-5. TRBV21-1 is a pseudogene locus. The CDR3 spans 17 residues. This CDR3 reads CASSTHGAFYSNQPQHF.

V usage is TRBV20-1 and J usage is TRBJ2-3; the D call of TRBD2 rests on TCRdb alone, since no DNA is present to check it. CDR3 length equals 12 residues. In germline, CDR1 is DFQATT, CDR2 SNEGSKA (reference sequence). The CDR3 is CSAKVAGDTQYF.

The chain is built from TRBV10-3 and TRBJ2-1. This CDR3 region has 15 residues. CDR1 is ENHRY and CDR2 is SYGVKD in the germline V gene. This CDR3 is CAIRGVVTWYNEQFF.

The J gene is TRBJ1-2, the V gene TRBV20-1; TCRdb selects TRBD1, and the lack of DNA leaves this call unchecked. From germline, CDR1 is DFQATT and CDR2 SNEGSKA (reference sequence). The CDR3 has 12 amino acids. This CDR3 reads CSALLGAGGYTF.

J is TRBJ2-5 and V is TRBV5-8; lacking DNA, the TRBD1 call made by TCRdb goes unchecked. Germline CDR1 is SGHTS and CDR2 is YDEGEE. There are 17 residues in the CDR3. CDR3 amino acids: CASSLRTGQVRQETQYF.

The CDR3 spells CASSKAGTGPEQYF. V is TRBV21-1 and J is TRBJ2-7; TCRdb proposes TRBD1, but this gene call is untestable without DNA. TRBV21-1 is termed a pseudogene. This CDR3 region has 14 residues.

This chain connects TRBV30 to TRBJ2-7. This CDR3 comprises 11 residues. In germline, CDR1 is GTSNPN, CDR2 SVGIG (reference sequence). The CDR3 region is CAWGTAYKQYF.

The chain is built from TRBV19 and TRBJ2-1; TCRdb returns TRBD1, unconfirmable since there is no DNA. CDR3 length equals 13 residues. CDR1 and CDR2 (germline): LNHDA, SQIVND (reference sequence). The chain's CDR3 is CASSLRGYNEQFF.

The V call is TRBV5-6, the J call TRBJ1-2. The CDR3 consists of 14 residues. Germline lookup yields CDR1 SGHDT and CDR2 YYEEEE. The CDR3 sequence: CASSWRTVNYGYTF.

This rearrangement joins TRBV9 to TRBJ2-7; TCRdb gives TRBD1 as the D gene, but with no DNA this cannot be confirmed. The length of the CDR3 is 13 residues. Germline-derived CDR1 and CDR2 are SGDLS and YYNGEE. This chain's CDR3 is CASSPGGSYEQYF.

CDR3 sequence reads: CASSYVPEGGEAFF. The rearrangement uses TRBV6-5 and TRBJ1-1; checking the TCRdb D call of TRBD1 is not possible without DNA. Germline loops: CDR1 MNHEY, CDR2 SVGAGI. There are 14 residues in the CDR3.

The chain is built from TRBV7-3 and TRBJ2-1; the D call from TCRdb, TRBD2, cannot be confirmed without DNA. The germline gives CDR1 SGHTA, CDR2 FQGTGA. The length of the CDR3 is 20 residues. This chain's CDR3 is CASSPGGGLASHGEINEQFF. Supplemented by reference TRBV7-3 and TRBJ2-1, the full variable domain reads GAGVSQTPSNKVTEKGKYVELRCDPISGHTALYWYRQSLGQGPEFLIYFQGTGAADDSGLPNDRFFAVRPEGSVSTLKIQRTERGDSAVYLCASSPGGGLASHGEINEQFFGPGTRLTVL.

The chain links TRBV27 to TRBJ2-7; the D call of TRBD1 rests on TCRdb alone, since no DNA is present to check it. In germline, CDR1 is MNHEY, CDR2 SMNVEV (reference sequence). The CDR3 covers 15 residues. CDR3 protein: CDSSITLGRTYEQYF.

The V call is TRBV5-1, the J call TRBJ2-7; TCRdb designates TRBD1, a call that cannot be tested without DNA. CDR3 size: 15 residues. Germline lookup yields CDR1 SGHRS and CDR2 YFSETQ. CDR3: CASSYGQLSSYEQYF.

The V gene is TRBV20-1, the J gene TRBJ2-7. This CDR3 region has 12 residues. Germline V gene lookup returns CDR1 DFQATT and CDR2 SNEGSKA (reference sequence). This CDR3 reads CSALKDRYEQYF.

The CDR3 loop is CASSLRGPQETQYF. The chain links TRBV11-3 to TRBJ2-5; TCRdb designates TRBD1, a call that cannot be tested without DNA. Germline V lookup: CDR1 SGHNT, CDR2 YENEEA. This CDR3 comprises 14 residues.

This chain uses TRBV2 with TRBJ2-5. Germline lookup yields CDR1 SNHLY and CDR2 FYNNEI. The CDR3 length is 13 residues. The CDR3 reads CASTAQSQETQYF. The entire variable domain, with the rest obtained from reference TRBV2 and TRBJ2-5, is as follows: EPEVTQTPSHQVTQMGQEVILRCVPISNHLYFYWYRQILGQKVEFLVSFYNNEISEKSEIFDDQFSVERPDGSNFTLKIRSTKLEDSAMYFCASTAQSQETQYFGPGTRLLVL.

The J gene is TRBJ2-1, the V gene TRBV20-1. Per the germline V gene, CDR1 is DFQATT and CDR2 is SNEGSKA (reference sequence). The CDR3 sequence is 11 residues long. The CDR3: CSARDRIEQFF.

V usage is TRBV27 and J usage is TRBJ2-2; as DNA is missing, the TRBD1 call by TCRdb cannot be tested. Germline CDR1 MNHEY, CDR2 SMNVEV (reference sequence). This CDR3 is 17 amino acids long. The CDR3 sequence is CASTLRGTGRKSGELFF.

This sequence joins TRBV7-9 and TRBJ1-1; TCRdb names TRBD1, which stays unverified in the absence of DNA. CDR1 is SEHNR and CDR2 is FQNEAQ in the germline V gene (reference sequence). The CDR3 loop spans 16 amino acids. The CDR3 is CASSKGVAQGLTEAFF.

This sequence joins TRBV7-2 and TRBJ1-2; TCRdb's D gene call, TRBD1, goes unchecked for lack of DNA. The CDR3 spans 13 residues. Germline V CDR1 and CDR2: SGHTA, FQGNSA. The CDR3 loop reads CASTLGQGYGYTF. Filled out from reference TRBV7-2 and TRBJ1-2, the complete variable domain reads GAGVSQSPSNKVTEKGKDVELRCDPISGHTALYWYRQSLGQGLEFLIYFQGNSAPDKSGLPSDRFSAERTGGSVSTLTIQRTQQEDSAVYLCASTLGQGYGYTFGSGTRLTVV.

The chain couples TRBV18 to TRBJ2-3; the TCRdb call, TRBD1, lacks DNA for checking. The CDR3 consists of 19 residues. Per the germline V gene, CDR1 is KGHSH and CDR2 is LQKENI. The CDR3 protein is CATSTKVTGGRASTDTQYF.

The chain links TRBV18 to TRBJ2-1; TCRdb selects TRBD1, and the lack of DNA leaves this call unchecked. This CDR3 is 14 amino acids long. Looked up from germline, CDR1 is KGHSH and CDR2 is LQKENI. Here the CDR3 reads CASSPPRGNNEQFF.

The J gene is TRBJ2-2, the V gene TRBV28. The CDR3 runs to 13 residues. Germline-derived CDR1 and CDR2 are MDHEN and SYDVKM. The CDR3 region is CASSLPNTGELFF.

The gene calls are TRBV2 and TRBJ1-2; TCRdb's D call of TRBD1 is untestable without DNA. CDR1 and CDR2 (germline): SNHLY, FYNNEI. CDR3 length equals 14 residues. Here the CDR3 reads CASSELLGHSGYTF.